These 9 T cell receptor beta chains were all obtained from the same sample, sequenced in a study of T-cell reconstitution after alpha-beta-depleted transplantation in children. It was with unique molecular identifiers that the TCRbeta library was prepared. MiXCR was run by TCRdb on the PCR reads, yielding one entry per CDR3 protein. Among about 980,000 distinct CDR3 sequences listed, about 29% were seen once. Specimen: PBMCs, mostly from graft donor cells, collected 360 days after TCRalphabeta/CD19-depleted stem cell transplant. All receptors come from a boy under three years old who had a stem cell transplant for SCID, so the T cells may come from the graft donor.

Only one count was recorded for this clonotype. This chain links TRBV5-1 with TRBJ1-1, with no clear D. The CDR3 covers 14 residues. Germline V gene lookup returns CDR1 SGHRS and CDR2 YFSETQ. Trimming pared 2 bases from V and 3 bases from J, leaving 11 bases between. CDR3 region: CASSLGFGYTEAFF. The CDR3, as DNA: TGCGCCAGCAGCTTAGGGTTTGGTTACACTGAAGCTTTCTTT.

The chain uses TRBV18 and TRBJ2-7; weak D call: TRBD2 (6 bases). The length of the CDR3 is 13 residues. Trimming left V 10 bases short and J 4 bases short, with 17 bases between. The germline V gene has CDR1 KGHSH and CDR2 LQKENI. CDR3 sequence (DNA): TGTGCCATCCTAGCGACGGGCGGTTACGAGCAGTACTTC. It specifies CAILATGGYEQYF.

This clonotype was seen ten or more times. The chain has TRBV29-1 and TRBJ2-3; D might be TRBD1 (5 bases). Trimming took 3 bases from V and 1 from J, leaving 8 bases between them. Germline CDR1 is SQVTM and CDR2 is ANQGSEA. The CDR3 totals 13 residues. In DNA form, the CDR3 reads TGCAGCGTTGACCAGGGCGGCACAGATACGCAGTATTTT. Amino acids: CSVDQGGTDTQYF.

Only a few counts were recorded for this clonotype. J is TRBJ2-1 and V is TRBV9, with 8 bases matching TRBD2. J lost 4 bases, V lost 1 base, and 4 bases had no gene match. The germline V gene encodes CDR1 SGDLS and CDR2 YYNGEE. The CDR3 spans 15 residues. CDR3 in DNA: TGTGCCAGCAGCGTAAGCAGCGGGGGTTACAATGAGCAGTTCTTC. Its protein is CASSVSSGGYNEQFF.

The chain combines TRBV28 with TRBJ2-7; the match to TRBD1 covers 8 bases. Trimming took 5 bases from V and 2 from J; bases not matched to a gene: 14. Germline CDR1 reads MDHEN; CDR2 reads SYDVKM. The CDR3 consists of 17 residues. CDR3 bases: TGTGCCAGCAGTCCCCTAGGTTCGGACAGGGTCGCCTACGAGCAGTACTTC. This codes for CASSPLGSDRVAYEQYF.

The chain's CDR3 is CASSPRGMGYYEQYF. In DNA, the CDR3 is TGTGCCAGCTCACCACGGGGGATGGGGTACTACGAGCAGTACTTC. The chain carries TRBV18 and TRBJ2-7; D is tentatively TRBD1 or TRBD2 (5 bases each). V was trimmed by 1 base and J by 3 bases, leaving 13 bases between them. The CDR3 extends over 15 amino acids. CDR1 and CDR2 (germline): KGHSH, LQKENI.

This chain connects TRBV5-1 to TRBJ1-6; D unresolved. Germline V gene sequence: CDR1 SGHRS, CDR2 YFSETQ. V lost 2 bases to trimming and J lost 7 bases, with 10 bases between them. The CDR3 runs to 14 residues. Written as DNA, the CDR3 is TGCGCCAGCAGCTTAGGCTACAAGAATTCACCCCTCCACTTT. Amino acid sequence: CASSLGYKNSPLHF.

The V gene is TRBV28, the J gene TRBJ2-1; 10 bases are a match to TRBD2. The CDR3 runs 14 residues. The V gene end was trimmed by 2 bases and the J gene end by 12 bases; junction bases not matched to a gene: 7. Germline CDR1 and CDR2: MDHEN and SYDVKM. The CDR3 reads CASSLQRGGGGQFF. In nucleotides, the CDR3 is TGTGCCAGCAGTTTACAGCGGGGGGGTGGGGGGCAGTTCTTC.

V usage is TRBV5-6 and J usage is TRBJ2-7, with 8 positions matching TRBD1. Germline CDR1 SGHDT, CDR2 YYEEEE. With 4 bases clipped from V and 4 bases from J, the junction kept 7 bases outside the gene matches. CDR3 size: 14 residues. CDR3 region: CASSRTGKKYEQYF. CDR3 sequence (DNA): TGTGCCAGCAGCCGGACAGGGAAAAAGTACGAGCAGTACTTC.